This T cell receptor (beta chain) was captured in a study of identical twins. This clonotype was observed a handful of times. Its antigen remains unknown. Study-level points and caveats: Not following the same donors, the study drew its conclusions from cross-sectional statistical analysis. Modeled out-of-frame TCR alpha sharing in monozygotic twins fell below observed levels. Abundant beta clonotypes from cord blood bore fewer insertions; memory repertoires lacked this pattern. Excess low generation probability was seen in twin-shared out-of-frame alpha sequences.

TCRdb recomputed calls from the 5' RACE reads with MiXCR, one row per CDR3 protein. In the table there are around 370,000 distinct CDR3 sequences, approximately 8.7% of which are singletons. This sequence originates from a woman in her fifties or sixties in good health. Sequencing was done on a sample of naive T cells sorted from blood.

The CDR3 sequence is CASSLALHSYEQYF. The CDR3 coding sequence is TGTGCCAGCAGTTTGGCGCTCCACTCCTACGAGCAGTACTTC. The chain combines TRBV12-3 or TRBV12-4 with TRBJ2-7, with unresolved D. The V end lost 3 bases, the J end lost 0 bases, and 9 bases lay between the germline ends. The CDR3 has 14 residues.